The 7 T cell receptor beta chains below all came from one sample that was sequenced in a study of human T cells and chemical hapten exposure. One entry per CDR3 protein results from TCRdb running MiXCR on the RACE reads. Altogether 140,000 or so distinct CDR3 sequences are present, 10% to 15% being singletons, with the ten largest covering 1.3% to 1.5%. Time point given: patch test 2, 6 weeks after DPC sensitization. Treatment given: therapeutic diphenylcyclopropenone sensitization with weekly scalp DPC. The material was whole blood, obtained in connection with sensitization to the hapten diphenylcyclopropenone (DPC). Receptors were obtained from a woman aged 50 to 65 with alopecia areata. Some clones in this sample may be carry-over from other donors' samples.

This clonotype was detected ten times or more. This chain uses TRBV12-3 or TRBV12-4 with TRBJ1-2; tentative D call: TRBD1 (5 bases). V was clipped by 3 bases and J by 7 bases, with 12 bases between them. The CDR3 spans 13 residues. The CDR3 spells CASSFMGRSGYTF. CDR3 coding DNA: TGTGCCAGCAGTTTTATGGGACGGAGTGGCTACACCTTC.

This clonotype has more than one count but fewer than ten. The chain has TRBV29-1 and TRBJ2-7; D is possibly TRBD2 (5 bases). There are 13 residues in the CDR3. V lost 0 bases and J lost 2, with 8 bases in between. CDR1 SQVTM and CDR2 ANQGSEA come from the germline V gene. The CDR3 coding sequence is TGCAGCGTTGAAGAGTCCGGGGCCTACGAGCAGTACTTC. This translates into CSVEESGAYEQYF.

This chain connects TRBV6-6 to TRBJ2-2; D is undetermined. Per germline, CDR1 MNHNY and CDR2 SVGAGI (reference sequence). This CDR3 is built from 13 residues. V lost 2 bases and J lost 6, with 7 bases in between. The CDR3 region has the DNA TGTGCCAGCAGTTACGTCTTCCCCGGGGAGCTGTTTTTT. Protein: CASSYVFPGELFF.

This clonotype was counted ten times or more. The rearrangement uses TRBV7-8 and TRBJ2-7, with 8 bases lining up with TRBD2. CDR3 length: 15 residues. CDR1 and CDR2 from the germline V gene are SGHVS and FQNEAQ. The V gene end was trimmed by 5 bases and the J gene end by 5 bases; junction bases not matched to a gene: 11. The CDR3 region is CASSRSRREGHEQYF. CDR3 coding DNA: TGTGCCAGCAGCCGATCCCGCCGGGAGGGCCACGAGCAGTACTTC.

This clonotype was seen at least ten times. The V call is TRBV6-1, the J call TRBJ2-1; TRBD2 might be the D (5 bases). The V end lost 3 bases, the J end lost 6 bases, and 18 bases lay between the germline ends. The CDR3 sequence is 16 residues long. Germline assignment: CDR1 MNHNS and CDR2 SASEGT. This CDR3 is CASSDSTRRVGNEQFF. CDR3 sequence (DNA): TGTGCCAGCAGTGACTCGACAAGGCGGGTGGGCAATGAGCAGTTCTTC.

The CDR3 is CSATPVVAGGPGKNIQYF. The CDR3 nucleotides are TGCAGTGCTACCCCAGTGGTAGCGGGAGGGCCGGGCAAAAACATTCAGTACTTC. This sequence joins TRBV20-1 and TRBJ2-4, with TRBD2 matching over 11 bases. Germline-derived CDR1 and CDR2 are DFQATT and SNEGSKA (reference sequence). Losses at the gene ends were 4 bases for V and 3 bases for J; bases not matched to a gene: 14. The CDR3 consists of 18 residues.

The table lists this clonotype with many counts. The chain uses TRBV5-5 and TRBJ2-3; TRBD1 might be the D (5 bases). V was trimmed by 0 bases and J by 0 bases, leaving 11 bases between them. Germline V gives CDR1 SGHKS, CDR2 YYEKEE (reference sequence). The CDR3 runs 16 residues. The CDR3 sequence is CASSLGGIDSTDTQYF. CDR3 sequence (DNA): TGTGCCAGCAGCTTGGGGGGCATTGATAGCACAGATACGCAGTATTTT.